These 12 T cell receptor beta chains share one sample of origin, sequenced in a study of graft-versus-host responses after intestinal transplantation. These receptors have no identified antigens. TCRdb's copy holds only in-frame clones and misses some; the assay was immunoSEQ multiplex PCR. The sample contains around 100,000 clones, less than 90% of which appear only once. This specimen was unstimulated CD4+ T cells sorted from spleen or lymph node cells, taken before transplant. The receptors stem from a human donor who was the organ donor for an intestinal transplant.

This clone occurred a few times. This rearrangement joins TRBV28 to TRBJ1-5, with D tentatively TRBD1 (5 bases). CDR1 and CDR2 from the germline V gene are MDHEN and SYDVKM. This CDR3 is 18 amino acids long. V lost 6 bases to trimming and J lost 0 bases, with 21 bases between them. Here the CDR3 DNA reads TGTGCCAGCAGCAAACTGCGGGGACTTCTTAATAGCAATCAGCCCCAGCATTTT. Translating it yields CASSKLRGLLNSNQPQHF.

The V and J genes are TRBV10-1 and TRBJ2-2; 12 positions match TRBD2. Trimming removed 2 bases from V and 4 bases from J; junction bases left unmatched: 5. The germline CDR1 and CDR2 sequences are WNHNN and SYGVQD (reference sequence). The CDR3 is made up of 17 amino acids. In DNA form, the CDR3 reads TGCGCCAGCAGTGAGCAGCTAGCGGGGGGGCTCACCGGGGAGCTGTTTTTT. Its protein is CASSEQLAGGLTGELFF.

J is TRBJ1-1 and V is TRBV5-1; maybe TRBD1 (6 bases). V was clipped by 4 bases and J by 1 base, with 17 bases between them. CDR1 is SGHRS and CDR2 is YFSETQ in the germline V gene. The CDR3 is made up of 16 amino acids. CDR3: CASSPGALTANTEAFF. The CDR3 DNA reads TGCGCCAGCAGCCCGGGGGCCCTCACCGCGAACACTGAAGCTTTCTTT.

V is TRBV2 and J is TRBJ1-2, with D hard to call. The CDR3 runs 12 residues. V shed 7 bases and J shed 1 base, with 7 bases lying between them. Germline CDR1 and CDR2: SNHLY and FYNNEI. CDR3 residues: CASMRDNYGYTF. As DNA, the CDR3 is TGTGCCAGCATGAGAGATAACTATGGCTACACCTTC. Variable domain in full (rest from reference TRBV2 and TRBJ1-2): EPEVTQTPSHQVTQMGQEVILRCVPISNHLYFYWYRQILGQKVEFLVSFYNNEISEKSEIFDDQFSVERPDGSNFTLKIRSTKLEDSAMYFCASMRDNYGYTFGSGTRLTVV.

This rearrangement joins TRBV30 to TRBJ1-6; 8 bases map to TRBD1. With V trimmed by 3 bases and J by 0 bases, 7 bases remained unmatched. The CDR3 has 17 amino acids. Looked up from germline, CDR1 is GTSNPN and CDR2 is SVGIG (reference sequence). CDR3 in amino acids: CAWRTTGGSSYNSPLHF. The CDR3 DNA follows: TGTGCCTGGAGAACTACAGGGGGTAGCTCCTATAATTCACCCCTCCACTTT.

The genes are TRBV7-9 and TRBJ2-7; TRBD2 is a possible D gene (6 bases). The CDR3 runs 13 residues. V lost 1 base to trimming and J lost 6 bases, with 10 bases between them. The germline V gene encodes CDR1 SEHNR and CDR2 FQNEAQ (reference sequence). As DNA, the CDR3 is TGTGCCAGCAGCTTAGGAGGGGAGGCCGAGCAGTACTTC. This codes for CASSLGGEAEQYF.

CDR3 nucleotide sequence: TGTGCCAGTAGTATTGGGACTAGCGGGACAACCCAGCGATCCTACAATGAGCAGTTCTTC. Protein product: CASSIGTSGTTQRSYNEQFF. This sequence joins TRBV19 and TRBJ2-1, with 13 bases lining up with TRBD2. This CDR3 is built from 20 residues. Germline loops: CDR1 LNHDA, CDR2 SQIVND (reference sequence). V shed 3 bases and J 1 base; nucleotides not matched to a gene: 12.

This clone was recorded only once. The J gene is TRBJ1-2, the V gene TRBV7-9; D is unresolved. V lost 0 bases, J lost 2 bases, and 10 bases lay in between. Germline V gene lookup returns CDR1 SEHNR and CDR2 FQNEAQ (reference sequence). This CDR3 region has 15 residues. The CDR3 region is CASSLALSANYGYTF. CDR3 coding DNA: TGTGCCAGCAGCTTAGCCCTGTCGGCGAACTATGGCTACACCTTC. Full variable domain (remainder filled in from reference TRBV7-9 and TRBJ1-2): DTGVSQNPRHKITKRGQNVTFRCDPISEHNRLYWYRQTLGQGPEFLTYFQNEAQLEKSRLLSDRFSAERPKGSFSTLEIQRTEQGDSAMYLCASSLALSANYGYTFGSGTRLTVV.

Concerning this clone: The same CDR3 can be traced to other DNA sequences in this sample. The chain recombines TRBV18 with TRBJ1-5; D ambiguous. The CDR3 is 16 amino acids. V was pared by 1 base and J by 1 base, with 11 bases between. CDR1 and CDR2 from the germline V gene are KGHSH and LQKENI. The DNA of the CDR3 is TGTGCCAGCTCACCACAGGGCGGAGGAAGCAATCAGCCCCAGCATTTT. Its protein is CASSPQGGGSNQPQHF.

The chain carries TRBV6-1 and TRBJ1-5; D possibly corresponds to TRBD1 (5 bases). The V gene's germline CDR1 is MNHNS and CDR2 SASEGT. The CDR3 loop spans 14 amino acids. V lost 6 bases and J lost 9, with 18 bases in between. CDR3 nucleotides: TGTGCCAGCAGAGAGAGGGGCCTTGCAAGGCCCCAGCATTTT. Its protein product is CASRERGLARPQHF.

The V gene is TRBV5-1, the J gene TRBJ2-1, with 13 bases identical to TRBD2. The germline V gene encodes CDR1 SGHRS and CDR2 YFSETQ. Trimming removed 4 bases from V and 10 bases from J; junction bases left unmatched: 8. The CDR3 length is 15 residues. CDR3 sequence (DNA): TGCGCCAGCAGCCGAACTAGCGGGGGGGTCTGGGAGCAGTTCTTC. Amino acid sequence: CASSRTSGGVWEQFF.

V usage is TRBV6-5 and J usage is TRBJ2-1; 8 bases match TRBD1. Germline V gene lookup returns CDR1 MNHEY and CDR2 SVGAGI. CDR3 length: 14 residues. Trimming removed 5 bases from V and 2 bases from J; junction bases left unmatched: 2. CDR3 loop: CASSPGQAYNEQFF. DNA for the CDR3: TGTGCCAGCAGTCCGGGACAGGCCTACAATGAGCAGTTCTTC.